This TCR beta chain was identified during a study of cytomegalovirus exposure and HLA in healthy donors. The overall study: Unique TCRs from HLA-typed donors, 70 million to 100 million of them, were held in an early data release. Study results and limitations: Certain indistinguishable V segments, among them TRBV6-2 and TRBV6-3, were excluded. As a later analysis revealed, the rate of TCR association differed by HLA locus, with DRB1 most and HLA-C fewest. Rare TCR sequences dominated, though some public TCRs recurred in many donors.

With respect to this clone: Its specificity is not known.

Use of 60 Vbeta and 13 Jbeta primers characterized the PCR. Assay used: immunoSEQ multiplex PCR; TCRdb lists only in-frame clones, some missing. The table lists over 150,000 clones, about four fifths of them singletons, with 4% to 6% in the top ten. The CDR3 is 13 residues long. Germline assignment: CDR1 KGHSH and CDR2 LQKENI. Trimming shortened V by 3 bases and J by 5 bases, and 11 bases separated the two germline ends. The sequence was obtained from a man between 18 and 29 years old in good health and CMV-seronegative. The source material was PBMCs. This chain uses TRBV18 with TRBJ2-7; possibly TRBD1 for D (6 bases). The CDR3 here is CASSPSGDDEQYF. CDR3 coding DNA: TGTGCCAGCTCACCCTCAGGGGATGACGAGCAGTACTTC.